The present T cell receptor beta chain was sequenced within a study of blood T cells in healthy people across ages. A second PCR, run for roughly 7 to 11 cycles, used a sample-barcoded 5' primer plus a J-beta primer mix. Every molecule of cDNA carried a tag from a template-switch adaptor with 12 random nucleotides. TCRdb redid the calling of the 5' RACE reads with MiXCR, one entry per CDR3 protein. The sample includes about 1.4 million distinct CDR3 sequences, around 59% of them seen just once. Germline V CDR1 and CDR2: SQVTM, ANQGSEA. The length of the CDR3 is 13 residues. The V end lost 1 base, the J end lost 7 bases, and 13 bases lay between the germline ends.

What was sequenced was blood. This rearrangement joins TRBV29-1 to TRBJ1-1; D gene ambiguous. The TCR was taken from a man aged 18 to 30 in good health. CDR3 region: CSVEAEASGEAFF. The CDR3, as DNA: TGCAGCGTTGAAGCCGAAGCCAGCGGTGAAGCTTTCTTT.